Reported below is one T cell receptor (beta chain). The trim removed 0 bases at V and 4 bases at J, leaving 5 bases unmatched. The CDR3 is made up of 15 amino acids. From germline, CDR1 is KGHSH and CDR2 LQKENI. This entry is derived from a study of tumour-infiltrating T cells in Burkitt lymphoma. Whole-study context: Overall and progression-free survival were predicted by productive clonality.

Data came from immunoSEQ multiplex PCR; TCRdb stores just in-frame clones and leaves some out. The sample has approximately 15,000 clones, roughly 79% seen once. The sequenced material came from tumor tissue. The chain has TRBV18 and TRBJ1-2; the match to TRBD1 covers 7 bases. The TCR originated in a human donor with diffuse large B-cell lymphoma. As DNA, the CDR3 is TGTGCCAGCTCACCACCGCCAGGGGGAGGCTATGGCTACACCTTC. Translation: CASSPPPGGGYGYTF.